This T cell receptor (beta chain) originates from a study of graft-versus-host responses after intestinal transplantation. Across the study: All of the recipients had induction that used anti-thymocyte globulin, then tacrolimus and steroids for 2 to 3 years. Study-wide results and limits: Circulating GvH clones peaking coincided with falling HvG clones soon after transplant. Recipient-marrow GvH clones were detected, some having first appeared in ileum or blood.

Here immunoSEQ multiplex PCR was the method, and the copy in TCRdb shows in-frame clones only, minus some. The sample lists fewer than 85,000 clones; around 90% were seen once. The CDR3 totals 15 residues. The V gene end was trimmed by 8 bases and the J gene end by 5 bases; junction bases not matched to a gene: 9. The germline V gene has CDR1 SGHVS and CDR2 FQNEAQ. As for this clone: No antigen is known for it.

Sample: unstimulated CD8+ T cells sorted from spleen or lymph node cells, taken before intestinal transplant. The gene calls are TRBV7-8 and TRBJ2-3; 11 bases match TRBD2. The clonotype comes from a human donor who received an intestinal transplant. CDR3: CASRPTSGTVDTQYF. The CDR3 nucleotides read TGTGCCAGCCGACCGACTAGCGGGACTGTAGATACGCAGTATTTT.